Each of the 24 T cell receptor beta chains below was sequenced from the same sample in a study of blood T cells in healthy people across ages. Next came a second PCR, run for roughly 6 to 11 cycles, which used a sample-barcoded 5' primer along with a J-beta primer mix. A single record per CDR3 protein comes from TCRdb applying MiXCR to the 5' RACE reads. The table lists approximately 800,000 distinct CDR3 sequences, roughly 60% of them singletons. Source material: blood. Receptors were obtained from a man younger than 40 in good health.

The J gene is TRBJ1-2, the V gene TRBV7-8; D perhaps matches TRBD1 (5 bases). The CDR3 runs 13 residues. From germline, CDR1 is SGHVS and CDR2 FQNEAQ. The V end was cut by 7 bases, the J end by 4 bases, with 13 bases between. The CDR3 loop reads CASTAGEPYGYTF. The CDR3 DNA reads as TGTGCCAGCACCGCGGGGGAACCCTATGGCTACACCTTC.

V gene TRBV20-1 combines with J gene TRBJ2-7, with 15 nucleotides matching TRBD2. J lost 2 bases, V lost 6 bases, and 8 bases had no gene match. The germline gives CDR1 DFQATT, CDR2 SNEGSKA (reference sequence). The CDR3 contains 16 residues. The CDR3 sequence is CSATGTSGRLAYEQYF. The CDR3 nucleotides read TGCAGTGCAACCGGGACTAGCGGGAGGCTGGCCTACGAGCAGTACTTC.

DNA of the CDR3: TGTGCCAGCAGTCCGACCAGGACACTAGCCTACGAGCAGTACTTC. Its translation: CASSPTRTLAYEQYF. The chain couples TRBV27 to TRBJ2-7, with D perhaps being TRBD1 or TRBD2 (5 bases each). Trimming stripped 5 bases from V and 2 bases from J, with 16 bases between. Germline CDR1 is MNHEY and CDR2 is SMNVEV (reference sequence). The CDR3 extends over 15 amino acids.

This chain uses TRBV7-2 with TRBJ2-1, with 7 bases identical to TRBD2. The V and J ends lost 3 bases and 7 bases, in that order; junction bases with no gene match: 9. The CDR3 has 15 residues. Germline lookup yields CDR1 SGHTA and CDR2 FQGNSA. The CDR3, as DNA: TGTGCCAGCAGCTTGGGTAGCGCCGGGGGGAATGAGCAGTTCTTC. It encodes CASSLGSAGGNEQFF.

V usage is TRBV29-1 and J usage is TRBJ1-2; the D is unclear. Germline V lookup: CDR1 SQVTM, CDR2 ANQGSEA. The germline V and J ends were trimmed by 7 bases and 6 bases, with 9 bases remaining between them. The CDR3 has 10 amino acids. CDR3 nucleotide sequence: TGCAGCGCTGAGGAGGATGGCTACACCTTC. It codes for CSAEEDGYTF.

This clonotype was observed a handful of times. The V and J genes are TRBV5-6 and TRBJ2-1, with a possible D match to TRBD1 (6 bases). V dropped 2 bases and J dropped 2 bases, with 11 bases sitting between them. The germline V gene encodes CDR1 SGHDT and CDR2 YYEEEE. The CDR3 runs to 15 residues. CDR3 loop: CASSFRGLPYNEQFF. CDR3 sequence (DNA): TGTGCCAGCAGCTTCAGGGGCTTACCCTACAATGAGCAGTTCTTC.

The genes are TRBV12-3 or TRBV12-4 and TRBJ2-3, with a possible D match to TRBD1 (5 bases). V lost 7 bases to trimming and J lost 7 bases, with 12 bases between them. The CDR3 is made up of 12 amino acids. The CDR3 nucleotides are TGTGCCAGCACCGAATGGGGCAATACGCAGTATTTT. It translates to CASTEWGNTQYF.

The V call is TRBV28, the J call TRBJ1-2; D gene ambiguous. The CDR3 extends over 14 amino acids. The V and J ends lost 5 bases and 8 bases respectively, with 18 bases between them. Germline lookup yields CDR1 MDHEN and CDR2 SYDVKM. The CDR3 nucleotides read TGTGCCAGCAGTGTGACTGTCTTACTCCTGGGCTACACCTTC. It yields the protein CASSVTVLLLGYTF.

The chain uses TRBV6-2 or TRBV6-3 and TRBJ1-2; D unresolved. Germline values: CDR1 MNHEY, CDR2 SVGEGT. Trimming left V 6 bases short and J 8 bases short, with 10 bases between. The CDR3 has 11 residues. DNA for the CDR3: TGTGCCAGCAGCGGGTTTGGGGGCTACACCTTC. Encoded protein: CASSGFGGYTF.

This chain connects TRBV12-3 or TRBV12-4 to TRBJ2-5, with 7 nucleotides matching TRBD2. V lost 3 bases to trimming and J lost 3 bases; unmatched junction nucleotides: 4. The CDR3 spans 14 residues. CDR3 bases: TGTGCCAGCAGTTTGGGAGGGAAAAAAGAGACCCAGTACTTC. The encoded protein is CASSLGGKKETQYF.

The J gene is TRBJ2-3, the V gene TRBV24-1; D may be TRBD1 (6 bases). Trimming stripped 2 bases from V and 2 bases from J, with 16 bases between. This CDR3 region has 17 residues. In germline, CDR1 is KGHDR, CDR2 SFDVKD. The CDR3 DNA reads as TGTGCCACCAGTGATTGGGGAACAGGGAGTTTCACAGATACGCAGTATTTT. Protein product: CATSDWGTGSFTDTQYF.

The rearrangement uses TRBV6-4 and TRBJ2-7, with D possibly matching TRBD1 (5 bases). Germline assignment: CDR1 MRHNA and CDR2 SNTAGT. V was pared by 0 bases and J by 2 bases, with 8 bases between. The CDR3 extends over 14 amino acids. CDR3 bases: TGTGCCAGCAGTGACTCGGACAACCCCTACGAGCAGTACTTC. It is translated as CASSDSDNPYEQYF.

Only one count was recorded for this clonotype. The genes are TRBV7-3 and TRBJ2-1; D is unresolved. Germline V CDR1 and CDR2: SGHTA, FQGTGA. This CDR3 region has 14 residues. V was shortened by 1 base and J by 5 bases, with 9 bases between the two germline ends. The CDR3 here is CASSLIPFDNEQFF. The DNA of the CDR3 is TGTGCCAGCAGCTTAATTCCCTTCGACAATGAGCAGTTCTTC. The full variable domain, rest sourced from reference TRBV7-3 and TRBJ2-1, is GAGVSQTPSNKVTEKGKYVELRCDPISGHTALYWYRQSLGQGPEFLIYFQGTGAADDSGLPNDRFFAVRPEGSVSTLKIQRTERGDSAVYLCASSLIPFDNEQFFGPGTRLTVL.

The CDR3 sequence is CASSQGTYRTYEQYF. CDR3 nucleotide sequence: TGTGCCAGCTCCCAGGGGACTTACCGCACCTACGAGCAGTACTTC. J is TRBJ2-7 and V is TRBV6-1; D might be TRBD1 or TRBD2, each matching 6 bases. Trimming took 8 bases from V and 2 from J, leaving 19 bases between them. The CDR3 covers 15 residues. CDR1 and CDR2 from the germline V gene are MNHNS and SASEGT.

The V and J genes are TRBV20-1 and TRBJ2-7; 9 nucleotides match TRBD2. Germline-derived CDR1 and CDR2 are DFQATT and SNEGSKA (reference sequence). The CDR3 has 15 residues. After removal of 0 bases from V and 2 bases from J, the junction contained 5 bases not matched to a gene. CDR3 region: CSARDRGGRAYEQYF. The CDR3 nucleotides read TGCAGTGCTAGAGATCGCGGCGGGAGGGCCTACGAGCAGTACTTC.

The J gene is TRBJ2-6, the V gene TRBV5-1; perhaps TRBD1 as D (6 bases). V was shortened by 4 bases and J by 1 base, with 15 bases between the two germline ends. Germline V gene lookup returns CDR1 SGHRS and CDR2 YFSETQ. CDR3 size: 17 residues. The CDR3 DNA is TGCGCCAGCAGCCCGAATTTCGGGACATCTGGGGCCAACGTCCTGACTTTC. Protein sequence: CASSPNFGTSGANVLTF.

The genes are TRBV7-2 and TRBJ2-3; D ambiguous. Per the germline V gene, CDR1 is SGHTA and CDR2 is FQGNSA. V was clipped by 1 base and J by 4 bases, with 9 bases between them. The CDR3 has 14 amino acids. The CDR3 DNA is TGTGCCAGCAGCTTAGTGGTAGGCTCAGATACGCAGTATTTT. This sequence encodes CASSLVVGSDTQYF.

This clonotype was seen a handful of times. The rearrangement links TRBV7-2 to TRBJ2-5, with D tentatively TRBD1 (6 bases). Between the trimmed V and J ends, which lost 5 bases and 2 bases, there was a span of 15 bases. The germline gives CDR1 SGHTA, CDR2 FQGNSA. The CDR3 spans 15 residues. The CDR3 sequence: CASSTPQGSQETQYF. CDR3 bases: TGTGCCAGCAGCACCCCACAGGGCTCTCAAGAGACCCAGTACTTC.

DNA of the CDR3: TGTGCCAGCAGCTTCATTGGGGCGTCCTACGAGCAGTACTTC. Translation gives CASSFIGASYEQYF. V and J are TRBV5-6 and TRBJ2-5; possible D gene TRBD1, 5 bases. The end of the DNA fits TRBJ2-7 better, so the J call may be wrong. Germline V gives CDR1 SGHDT, CDR2 YYEEEE. This CDR3 has 14 residues.

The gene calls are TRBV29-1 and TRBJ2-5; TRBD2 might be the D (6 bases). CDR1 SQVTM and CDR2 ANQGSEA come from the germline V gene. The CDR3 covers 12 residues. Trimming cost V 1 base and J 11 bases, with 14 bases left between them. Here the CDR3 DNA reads TGCAGCGTTGAAGTCAGGGAGGATGAGCAGTACTTC. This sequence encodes CSVEVREDEQYF.

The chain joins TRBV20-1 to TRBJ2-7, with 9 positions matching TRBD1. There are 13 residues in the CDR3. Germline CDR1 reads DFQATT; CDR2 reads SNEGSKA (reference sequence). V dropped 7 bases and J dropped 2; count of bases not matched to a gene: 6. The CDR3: CSGPGQGTYEQYF. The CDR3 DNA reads TGCAGTGGGCCGGGACAGGGAACCTACGAGCAGTACTTC.

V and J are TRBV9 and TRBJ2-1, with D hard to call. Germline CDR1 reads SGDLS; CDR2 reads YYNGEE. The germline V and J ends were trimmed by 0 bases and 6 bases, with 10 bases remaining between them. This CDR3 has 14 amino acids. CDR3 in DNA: TGTGCCAGCAGCGTAGCTCGCGGATTCAATGAGCAGTTCTTC. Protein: CASSVARGFNEQFF.

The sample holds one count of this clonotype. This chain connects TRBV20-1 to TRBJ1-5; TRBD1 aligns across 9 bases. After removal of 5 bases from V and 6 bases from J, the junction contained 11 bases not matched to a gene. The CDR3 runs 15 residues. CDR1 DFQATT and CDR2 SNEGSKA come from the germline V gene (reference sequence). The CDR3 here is CSAGLPGQGGQPQHF. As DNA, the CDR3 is TGCAGTGCTGGACTTCCGGGACAGGGTGGTCAGCCCCAGCATTTT.

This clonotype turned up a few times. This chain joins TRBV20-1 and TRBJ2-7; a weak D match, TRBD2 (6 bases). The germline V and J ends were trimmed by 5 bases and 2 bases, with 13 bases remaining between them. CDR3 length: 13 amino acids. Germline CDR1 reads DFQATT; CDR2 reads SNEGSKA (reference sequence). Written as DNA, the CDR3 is TGCAGTGCTGCCCCGGGGGAGGCCTACGAGCAGTACTTC. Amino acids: CSAAPGEAYEQYF.